The source of this TCR beta chain is a study of CD8 T cells in Susac syndrome. An amount of RNA that ranged from roughly 0.5 to 1 ug was reverse transcribed with random hexamers. The CDR3 of TCR beta was amplified by immunoSEQ multiplex PCR across 54 Vbeta and 13 Jbeta. TCRdb itself ran the immunoSEQ multiplex PCR reads through MiXCR, one entry per CDR3 protein. The sample contains under 350,000 distinct CDR3 sequences, under 95% of which appear only once. The germline gives CDR1 SQVTM, CDR2 ANQGSEA. This CDR3 region has 14 residues. The V segment lost 4 bases and the J segment 4 bases; nucleotides outside the gene matches: 5.

The receptor was derived from a human donor with multiple sclerosis. The rearrangement joins TRBV29-1 to TRBJ2-1; 9 positions agree with TRBD2. Sample: CD4+ T cells from PBMCs. CDR3 sequence: CSVGWAGGYNEQFF. DNA of the CDR3: TGCAGCGTTGGTTGGGCGGGAGGGTACAATGAGCAGTTCTTC.